Shown below are 11 T cell receptor beta chains from a single sample sequenced in a study of T cell responses to AZD1222 COVID-19 vaccine. Profiling relied on immunoSEQ multiplex PCR, and the TCRdb table lists in-frame clones only, not all of them. Here the sample spans more than 100,000 clones, more than 70% being singletons. Sample: peripheral blood, taken on day 0 of AZD1222 vaccination. Receptors originate from an adult in good health.

This sequence joins TRBV5-1 and TRBJ1-1; no reliable D call. Germline CDR1 SGHRS, CDR2 YFSETQ. V was trimmed by 0 bases and J by 6 bases, leaving 3 bases between them. The CDR3 consists of 11 residues. The CDR3 here is CASSLGPEAFF. The CDR3 region has the DNA TGCGCCAGCAGCTTGGGTCCTGAAGCTTTCTTT.

This CDR3 reads CASSPQGLDSTDTQYF. CDR3 nucleotides: TGTGCCAGCAGCCCACAGGGCCTAGATAGCACAGATACGCAGTATTTT. The chain recombines TRBV9 with TRBJ2-3; D perhaps matches TRBD1 (6 bases). This CDR3 contains 16 residues. The V gene lost 4 bases and the J gene lost 0 bases, with 15 bases spanning the gap. CDR1 is SGDLS and CDR2 is YYNGEE in the germline V gene.

V and J are TRBV5-1 and TRBJ1-6; no clear D. Trimming pared 0 bases from V and 6 bases from J, leaving 7 bases between. The CDR3 has 14 amino acids. CDR1 SGHRS and CDR2 YFSETQ come from the germline V gene. The CDR3 nucleotides are TGCGCCAGCAGCTTGGGTACAGCTAATTCACCCCTCCACTTT. Translated, it gives CASSLGTANSPLHF.

The chain carries TRBV6-5 and TRBJ1-1; a possible D gene is TRBD1 (6 bases). V was shortened by 8 bases and J by 6 bases, with 22 bases between the two germline ends. The CDR3 covers 15 residues. Germline CDR1 MNHEY, CDR2 SVGAGI. The CDR3 here is CASGAHQGLPPEAFF. The CDR3 DNA sequence: TGTGCCAGCGGGGCGCACCAGGGGTTACCGCCTGAAGCTTTCTTT.

This clone was seen a handful of times. The V gene is TRBV6-2 or TRBV6-3, the J gene TRBJ1-4; the D gene is possibly TRBD1 (6 bases). Germline lookup yields CDR1 MNHEY and CDR2 SVGEGT. V gave up 6 bases and J gave up 1 base, with 12 bases separating them. The CDR3 is 15 residues long. In DNA, the CDR3 is TGTGCCAGCAGCGACGGGGGCAGAACTAATGAAAAACTGTTTTTT. Its translation: CASSDGGRTNEKLFF.

This rearrangement joins TRBV5-1 to TRBJ1-4, with TRBD1 matching over 10 bases. V lost 4 bases to trimming and J lost 4 bases; unmatched junction nucleotides: 4. Germline V gives CDR1 SGHRS, CDR2 YFSETQ. The CDR3 runs to 15 residues. CDR3 sequence reads: CASSPGTGVNEKLFF. The DNA for the CDR3 is TGCGCCAGCAGCCCCGGGACAGGGGTTAATGAAAAACTGTTTTTT.

This rearrangement joins TRBV6-5 to TRBJ1-1, with a tentative D call TRBD1 (6 bases). The V gene lost 10 bases and the J gene lost 0 bases, with 12 bases spanning the gap. Germline V lookup: CDR1 MNHEY, CDR2 SVGAGI. The CDR3 has 13 residues. CDR3 residues: CAIKDSLNTEAFF. In nucleotides, the CDR3 is TGTGCCATCAAGGACAGTCTGAACACTGAAGCTTTCTTT.

The chain is built from TRBV7-3 and TRBJ1-6; D unresolved. The CDR3 runs 15 residues. Trimming stripped 1 base from V and 5 bases from J, with 9 bases between. Germline-derived CDR1 and CDR2 are SGHTA and FQGTGA. In nucleotides, the CDR3 is TGTGCCAGCAGCTTAATGTCACTAGATAATTCACCCCTCCACTTT. Amino acid sequence: CASSLMSLDNSPLHF.

The V gene is TRBV5-8, the J gene TRBJ2-5; tentative D call: TRBD1 (6 bases). Trimming stripped 1 base from V and 1 base from J, with 11 bases between. This CDR3 contains 15 residues. Germline V CDR1 and CDR2: SGHTS, YDEGEE. CDR3 bases: TGTGCCAGCAGCTTGACCTGGACAGCCCAAGAGACCCAGTACTTC. It codes for CASSLTWTAQETQYF.

The rearrangement joins TRBV4-1 to TRBJ1-1; D unresolved. Trimming removed 0 bases at V and 4 bases at J, with 12 bases between. Germline V gene sequence: CDR1 MGHRA, CDR2 YSYEKL. There are 15 residues in the CDR3. The DNA for the CDR3 is TGCGCCAGCAGCCAAGATTTGGGATGGGGCACTGAAGCTTTCTTT. Protein product: CASSQDLGWGTEAFF.

The chain recombines TRBV10-2 with TRBJ2-2; D is undetermined. The CDR3 loop spans 15 amino acids. CDR1 is WSHSY and CDR2 is SAAADI in the germline V gene. V lost 6 bases and J lost 0, with 11 bases in between. The CDR3 DNA reads as TGCGCCAGCAGATCTACCTCCGCGAACACCGGGGAGCTGTTTTTT. Encoded protein: CASRSTSANTGELFF.